These 27 T cell receptor beta chains originate from one sample sequenced in a study of blood T cell repertoires in COVID-19. Produced via immunoSEQ multiplex PCR; TCRdb's table is partial and in-frame only. Found here are 300,000 or so clones, more than 75% of them singletons; the top ten hold around 2.5%. The sequenced material came from PBMCs or T cells enriched from blood (not recorded which). The source of these receptors is a man aged 60 to 69 who had recovered from COVID-19.

This clone was recorded a few times. The chain uses TRBV2 and TRBJ1-1; D unclear. Trimming stripped 2 bases from V and 7 bases from J, with 8 bases between. This CDR3 has 12 residues. Germline V lookup: CDR1 SNHLY, CDR2 FYNNEI. CDR3: CASSERGNEAFF. CDR3 in DNA: TGTGCCAGCAGTGAACGGGGAAATGAAGCTTTCTTT.

This clone was observed a handful of times. The CDR3 here is CASSLRGGKTYEQYF. In DNA, the CDR3 is TGTGCCAGCAGCCTCCGTGGTGGCAAGACCTACGAGCAGTACTTC. The chain couples TRBV5-4 to TRBJ2-7; no firm D call. V gave up 4 bases and J gave up 2 bases, with 16 bases separating them. CDR3 length equals 15 residues. Germline CDR1 SGHNT, CDR2 YYREEE (reference sequence).

The chain combines TRBV29-1 with TRBJ1-5, with D perhaps matching TRBD1 (5 bases). The CDR3 covers 14 residues. Trimming left V 6 bases short and J 0 bases short, with 12 bases between. Germline V gene lookup returns CDR1 SQVTM and CDR2 ANQGSEA. The CDR3 loop reads CSVQGANSNQPQHF. The CDR3 DNA is TGCAGCGTCCAGGGCGCAAATAGCAATCAGCCCCAGCATTTT.

The chain combines TRBV6-6 with TRBJ2-1; TRBD2 is a possible D gene (5 bases). CDR1 is MNHNY and CDR2 is SVGAGI in the germline V gene (reference sequence). V dropped 4 bases and J dropped 0 bases, with 7 bases sitting between them. The CDR3 runs 14 residues. DNA of the CDR3: TGTGCCAGCAGTTCGGGGAGCTCCTACAATGAGCAGTTCTTC. It encodes CASSSGSSYNEQFF.

V gene TRBV7-8 combines with J gene TRBJ2-1; D gene ambiguous. Germline V gives CDR1 SGHVS, CDR2 FQNEAQ. Trimming shortened V by 5 bases and J by 5 bases, and 4 bases separated the two germline ends. CDR3 length: 11 amino acids. This CDR3 reads CASSPDNEQFF. Here the CDR3 DNA reads TGTGCCAGCAGCCCCGACAATGAGCAGTTCTTC.

V usage is TRBV9 and J usage is TRBJ2-3, with 7 bases fitting TRBD2. Germline V gene sequence: CDR1 SGDLS, CDR2 YYNGEE. The CDR3 spans 16 residues. Trimming cost V 2 bases and J 4 bases; bases outside gene matches: 10. This CDR3 reads CASSVQGGRRSDTQYF. In nucleotides, the CDR3 is TGTGCCAGCAGCGTGCAGGGCGGGAGAAGGTCAGATACGCAGTATTTT.

The chain links TRBV30 to TRBJ1-2; 8 bases are shared with TRBD1. The V gene end was trimmed by 0 bases and the J gene end by 8 bases; junction bases not matched to a gene: 8. The CDR3 is 14 residues long. CDR1 GTSNPN and CDR2 SVGIG come from the germline V gene (reference sequence). The CDR3 DNA sequence: TGTGCCTGGAGTGTGACAGGGGCGGCTTCAGGCTACACCTTC. This codes for CAWSVTGAASGYTF.

The rearrangement joins TRBV3-1 (or the pseudogene TRBV3-2) to TRBJ2-7, with 13 bases fitting TRBD2. The CDR3 has 14 residues. V lost 4 bases and J lost 3; bases outside the gene matches: 0. The germline V gene has CDR1 LGHDT and CDR2 YNNKEL (reference sequence). The CDR3 region has the DNA TGTGCCAGCAGCCGGACTAGCGGGAGCTACGAGCAGTACTTC. Residues: CASSRTSGSYEQYF.

The gene calls are TRBV12-5 and TRBJ2-1; no firm D call. Germline CDR1 reads LGHNT; CDR2 reads FRNRAP. The CDR3 is 13 amino acids. V was shortened by 3 bases and J by 2 bases, with 5 bases between the two germline ends. In DNA, the CDR3 is TGTGCTAGTGGTTTTAATACCTACAATGAGCAGTTCTTC. Its protein product is CASGFNTYNEQFF. Variable domain in full (rest from reference TRBV12-5 and TRBJ2-1): DARVTQTPRHKVTEMGQEVTMRCQPILGHNTVFWYRQTMMQGLELLAYFRNRAPLDDSGMPKDRFSAEMPDATLATLKIQPSEPRDSAVYFCASGFNTYNEQFFGPGTRLTVL.

V is TRBV11-2 and J is TRBJ1-3, with D unresolved. Per the germline V gene, CDR1 is SGHAT and CDR2 is FQNNGV. CDR3 length equals 13 residues. The V and J ends lost 3 bases and 4 bases respectively, with 7 bases between them. The chain's CDR3 is CASSFSEGNTIYF. The CDR3, as DNA: TGTGCCAGCAGCTTTTCAGAAGGAAACACCATATATTTT.

The chain carries TRBV5-1 and TRBJ1-1; 8 nucleotides agree with TRBD1. Germline V gene sequence: CDR1 SGHRS, CDR2 YFSETQ. The CDR3 consists of 15 residues. Trimming cost V 4 bases and J 4 bases; bases outside gene matches: 9. The CDR3 region is CASSLQGEVSTEAFF. CDR3 coding DNA: TGCGCCAGCAGCCTACAGGGGGAGGTCAGCACTGAAGCTTTCTTT.

The chain recombines TRBV6-2 or TRBV6-3 with TRBJ2-3, with TRBD2 as a possible D gene (7 bases). The V end lost 2 bases, the J end lost 4 bases, and 10 bases lay between the germline ends. In germline, CDR1 is MNHEY, CDR2 SVGEGT. The CDR3 covers 14 residues. The CDR3 region is CASSYGGASDTQYF. CDR3 nucleotide sequence: TGTGCCAGCAGTTACGGGGGGGCTTCAGATACGCAGTATTTT.

The chain combines TRBV11-2 with TRBJ2-2; the match to TRBD2 covers 7 bases. The length of the CDR3 is 17 residues. The trim removed 2 bases at V and 5 bases at J, leaving 11 bases unmatched. CDR1 and CDR2 (germline): SGHAT, FQNNGV. This CDR3 is CASSLSGGGSVTGELFF. The CDR3 DNA reads TGTGCCAGCAGCTTAAGTGGAGGCGGGAGCGTTACCGGGGAGCTGTTTTTT.

A remark on this clone: The same CDR3 is also encoded by other DNA sequences in this sample. V gene TRBV4-3 combines with J gene TRBJ1-1; possibly TRBD1 for D (5 bases). The germline CDR1 and CDR2 sequences are LGHNA and YSLEER. V was trimmed by 0 bases and J by 0 bases, leaving 8 bases between them. The CDR3 totals 15 residues. CDR3 nucleotide sequence: TGCGCCAGCAGCCAAGATGGGGGGGTGAACACTGAAGCTTTCTTT. Its translation: CASSQDGGVNTEAFF.

The J gene is TRBJ2-1, the V gene TRBV5-8, with D possibly matching TRBD2 (6 bases). The CDR3 loop spans 15 amino acids. V gave up 4 bases and J gave up 9 bases, with 20 bases separating them. CDR1 is SGHTS and CDR2 is YDEGEE in the germline V gene. CDR3 nucleotides: TGTGCCAGCAGCCCCCGATCCTCGGGAGTAGGTGAGCAGTTCTTC. Encoded protein: CASSPRSSGVGEQFF.

The chain is built from TRBV7-8 and TRBJ1-1, with D uncertain. Per germline, CDR1 SGHVS and CDR2 FQNEAQ. The CDR3 runs 14 residues. Trimming shortened V by 5 bases and J by 5 bases, and 15 bases separated the two germline ends. CDR3 residues: CASSPRRPRTEAFF. The CDR3 region has the DNA TGTGCCAGCAGCCCTAGGCGGCCACGGACTGAAGCTTTCTTT.

This chain links TRBV19 with TRBJ2-3; 8 bases are shared with TRBD2. V lost 3 bases and J lost 0; bases outside the gene matches: 5. This CDR3 has 16 residues. Germline V lookup: CDR1 LNHDA, CDR2 SQIVND (reference sequence). The CDR3 loop reads CASSIPASGSTDTQYF. CDR3 nucleotide sequence: TGTGCCAGTAGTATCCCAGCTAGCGGGAGCACAGATACGCAGTATTTT.

The V call is TRBV7-2, the J call TRBJ1-5; D is perhaps TRBD1 (5 bases). Trimming cost V 5 bases and J 6 bases, with 17 bases left between them. Germline lookup yields CDR1 SGHTA and CDR2 FQGNSA. CDR3 length equals 15 residues. For the CDR3, the DNA is TGTGCCAGCAGCCTCTCAGGCGGGGGGGTTCAGCCCCAGCATTTT. It encodes CASSLSGGGVQPQHF. The variable domain in full, completed from reference TRBV7-2 and TRBJ1-5, reads GAGVSQSPSNKVTEKGKDVELRCDPISGHTALYWYRQSLGQGLEFLIYFQGNSAPDKSGLPSDRFSAERTGGSVSTLTIQRTQQEDSAVYLCASSLSGGGVQPQHFGDGTRLSIL.

The chain uses TRBV7-9 and TRBJ1-2; TRBD1 matches 11 bases. The V gene end was trimmed by 4 bases and the J gene end by 4 bases; junction bases not matched to a gene: 17. CDR1 is SEHNR, CDR2 FQNEAQ, per germline (reference sequence). The CDR3 has 19 residues. CDR3 nucleotides: TGTGCCAGCAGCTCCAACATAGGGGGGACAGGGGGAAGGAGCTATGGCTACACCTTC. This gives the protein CASSSNIGGTGGRSYGYTF. The variable domain in full, with the rest retrieved from reference TRBV7-9 and TRBJ1-2, is DTGVSQNPRHKITKRGQNVTFRCDPISEHNRLYWYRQTLGQGPEFLTYFQNEAQLEKSRLLSDRFSAERPKGSFSTLEIQRTEQGDSAMYLCASSSNIGGTGGRSYGYTFGSGTRLTVV.

V is TRBV21-1 and J is TRBJ1-2; the D segment call TRBD1 is taken from the table without a DNA check. TRBV21-1 is an annotated pseudogene. The CDR3 runs to 15 residues. In DNA, the CDR3 is TGTGCCAGCAGCACCTATCGGGACATGCCTTGGGGCTACACCTTC. It is translated as CASSTYRDMPWGYTF.

V gene TRBV6-5 combines with J gene TRBJ1-1; TRBD1 matches 8 bases. CDR3 size: 13 residues. Germline CDR1 is MNHEY and CDR2 is SVGAGI. After removal of 7 bases from V and 5 bases from J, the junction contained 6 bases not matched to a gene. This chain's CDR3 is CASIYTGGTEAFF. In DNA, the CDR3 is TGTGCCAGCATCTACACAGGGGGGACTGAAGCTTTCTTT.

The chain joins TRBV9 to TRBJ2-2; TRBD2 matches 8 bases. The CDR3 has 14 amino acids. Germline CDR1 reads SGDLS; CDR2 reads YYNGEE. Trimming at V came to 0 bases and at J to 9 bases, leaving 4 bases not matched to a gene. CDR3 amino acids: CASSVAGTRRELFF. CDR3 sequence (DNA): TGTGCCAGCAGCGTAGCCGGGACTAGAAGGGAGCTGTTTTTT.

The chain employs TRBV7-6 and TRBJ2-7; D uncertain. Germline V gives CDR1 SGHVS, CDR2 FNYEAQ. The V and J ends lost 2 bases and 0 bases respectively, with 11 bases between them. The CDR3 spans 15 residues. As DNA, the CDR3 is TGTGCCAGCAGCTTAAGCCAGGTTAGCTCCTACGAGCAGTACTTC. Protein product: CASSLSQVSSYEQYF. Combining the CDR3 with reference TRBV7-6 and TRBJ2-7 gives the whole variable domain GAGVSQSPRYKVTKRGQDVALRCDPISGHVSLYWYRQALGQGPEFLTYFNYEAQQDKSGLPNDRFSAERPEGSISTLTIQRTEQRDSAMYRCASSLSQVSSYEQYFGPGTRLTVT.

A remark on this clone: The junction departs from germline at one end; a sequencing error may be responsible. The chain links TRBV7-7 to TRBJ1-2, with 7 positions matching TRBD1. CDR1 is SSHAT, CDR2 FNYEAQ, per germline (reference sequence). The CDR3 spans 16 residues. CDR3 coding DNA: TGTGCTAGCAGGCCAGGGGGTTACTTAGCGAACTATGGCTACACCTTC. Protein sequence: CASRPGGYLANYGYTF.

This clone was recorded a few times. V usage is TRBV7-9 and J usage is TRBJ2-2; a possible D gene is TRBD2 (6 bases). The ends were cut back, 4 bases at V and 3 bases at J, with 18 bases in the middle. The CDR3 extends over 17 amino acids. Germline CDR1 SEHNR, CDR2 FQNEAQ (reference sequence). This CDR3 reads CASSSESGGPHTGELFF. For the CDR3, the DNA is TGTGCCAGCAGCTCCGAATCAGGAGGGCCCCACACCGGGGAGCTGTTTTTT.

The J gene is TRBJ2-2, the V gene TRBV7-8, with a weak D call TRBD1 (6 bases). The length of the CDR3 is 17 residues. Germline V CDR1 and CDR2: SGHVS, FQNEAQ. Trimming pared 5 bases from V and 4 bases from J, leaving 20 bases between. CDR3 DNA: TGTGCCAGCAGCCGGATGGGGCAGGGGTCGCGCACCGGGGAGCTGTTTTTT. Amino acids: CASSRMGQGSRTGELFF.

The rearrangement uses TRBV11-3 and TRBJ2-1; a possible D gene is TRBD2 (6 bases). V lost 7 bases and J lost 4, with 20 bases in between. CDR3 length: 16 amino acids. CDR1 and CDR2 from the germline V gene are SGHNT and YENEEA. The CDR3 nucleotides are TGTGCCAGCACCAATTGGGGGGACCCACCTTACAATGAGCAGTTCTTC. It translates to CASTNWGDPPYNEQFF. Full variable domain (remainder filled in from reference TRBV11-3 and TRBJ2-1): EAGVVQSPRYKIIEKKQPVAFWCNPISGHNTLYWYLQNLGQGPELLIRYENEEAVDDSQLPKDRFSAERLKGVDSTLKIQPAELGDSAVYLCASTNWGDPPYNEQFFGPGTRLTVL.